This paragraph reports one TCR beta chain. This clonotype was found many times. The antigen this receptor binds is unknown. No much larger clonotype is one base removed from it; base qualities were not supplied. The treatment or condition tag for this specimen amounts to: allogeneic hematopoietic cell transplantation with graft depleted of TCRalphabeta T cells and CD19 B cells. The children who served as transplant recipients had been given grafts of TCRalphabeta/CD19-depleted allogeneic hematopoietic cells. Preparation of the library involved PCR. The listed sequencing device is Illumina HiSeq 2500. Molecular barcoding was employed in the preparation of TCR libraries, with unique molecular identifiers being used to normalize TCRbeta repertoire quantification. TCRdb reran the public reads through fastp at Q25 and MiXCR, keeping productive beta chains. CDR3 protein sequences are deduplicated, and each keeps its most common genes and DNA. This sample gives about 27,000 distinct CDR3 sequences in total; about 5.8% of them show up just once. The biggest ten clones account for roughly 7% of the sample.

This sample was taken from a study of T-cell reconstitution after alpha-beta-depleted transplantation in children listed by TCRdb under 2016. Regarding the research as a whole: Using TCR repertoire profiling, the study quantitatively followed how T-cell immune reconstitution unfolded in children after TCRalphabeta/CD19-depleted allogeneic hematopoietic cell transplantation.

Beyond this particular receptor, the publication reports: The high TCRbeta diversity at day 60 in some patients was ascribed to recipient T cells and intrathymic progenitors that had survived conditioning. The frequencies of hyperexpanded clones fell over the following months, and after one year, T-cell counts and TCRbeta diversity were mostly attributed to newly produced T cells. About two months after transplant, the apparently early recovery of alphabetaT-cell counts reportedly depended on just several hundred clones that had expanded rapidly and came from non-depleted graft cells.

The sequencing used PBMCs, mostly from graft donor cells, collected 180 days after TCRalphabeta/CD19-depleted stem cell transplant. This sequence was found in a male patient between 10 and 17 years old who had a stem cell transplant for acute myeloid leukemia, so the T cells may come from the graft donor.

The CDR3 has the sequence CASSPIPAMGETQYF. The DNA reads as follows: TGTGCCAGCAGTCCCATCCCCGCCATGGGGGAGACCCAGTACTTC. Recombination connected TRBV25-1 to TRBJ2-5, with the identity of the D gene unclear. The CDR3, from cysteine to phenylalanine, totals 15 residues. Of the read, only the CDR3 DNA is kept; its 45 bases are in frame from base 1. Relative to germline, V is 5 bases shorter and J is 5 bases shorter, with 18 bases between their ends. CDR1 and CDR2 were assigned from the germline V gene as MGHDK and SYGVNS.